These 32 T cell receptor beta chains came from one sample sequenced in a study of control samples from healthy donors and cancer patients. Only in-frame clones appear in the TCRdb table, and some are missing; sequencing was by immunoSEQ multiplex PCR. The data contain some 140,000 clones, 80% to 95% of them singletons. Sample: blood. The receptor source for this set is a young man in good health.

The sample holds one count of this clone. CDR3 bases: TGTGCCAGCAGCCTGCAGGGTTTAAATCAGCCCCAGCATTTT. Residues: CASSLQGLNQPQHF. V and J are TRBV2 and TRBJ1-5; a weak D match, TRBD1 (5 bases). The CDR3 length is 14 residues. Germline values: CDR1 SNHLY, CDR2 FYNNEI. Trimming cost V 6 bases and J 4 bases, with 13 bases left between them.

CDR3 coding DNA: TGTGCCAGCAGCAAAGCGGAATTTGTACATTATGGCTACACCTTC. It specifies CASSKAEFVHYGYTF. This sequence joins TRBV21-1 and TRBJ1-2. TRBV21-1 is assigned pseudogene status. CDR3 size: 15 residues.

The chain has TRBV4-1 and TRBJ1-1; no firm D call. V dropped 0 bases and J dropped 5 bases, with 13 bases sitting between them. The CDR3 extends over 15 amino acids. Germline assignment: CDR1 MGHRA and CDR2 YSYEKL. CDR3 nucleotide sequence: TGCGCCAGCAGCCAAGATAGGGCCCGACAAACTGAAGCTTTCTTT. Protein: CASSQDRARQTEAFF.

The chain recombines TRBV5-6 with TRBJ1-1, with D possibly matching TRBD1 (5 bases). V lost 1 base and J 1 base, leaving 8 bases between the germline ends. Germline V gene lookup returns CDR1 SGHDT and CDR2 YYEEEE. The CDR3 extends over 14 amino acids. CDR3 amino acids: CASSLFTGNTEAFF. DNA of the CDR3: TGTGCCAGCAGCTTGTTTACAGGGAACACTGAAGCTTTCTTT.

The chain couples TRBV4-1 to TRBJ2-6; D unclear. CDR3 length: 17 residues. The V gene lost 4 bases and the J gene lost 0 bases, with 13 bases spanning the gap. Germline values: CDR1 MGHRA, CDR2 YSYEKL. The CDR3 spells CASSPTVTLSGANVLTF. The CDR3 DNA reads TGCGCCAGCAGCCCGACCGTCACTCTCTCTGGGGCCAACGTCCTGACTTTC.

The sample holds one count of this clone. V and J are TRBV12-3 or TRBV12-4 and TRBJ1-2; D is unresolved. This CDR3 region has 11 residues. Trimming took off 6 bases at V and 8 bases at J, with 10 bases between the two ends. CDR3 sequence: CASSPFLGYTF. CDR3 nucleotide sequence: TGTGCCAGCAGCCCGTTTTTAGGCTACACCTTC.

CDR3 coding DNA: TGTGCCAGCAGCAGGGGACGACCAACCCACGAGCAGTACTTC. It translates to CASSRGRPTHEQYF. This chain links TRBV5-6 with TRBJ2-7; D possibly uses TRBD1 or TRBD2 (5 bases each). This CDR3 spans 14 amino acids. The germline V gene has CDR1 SGHDT and CDR2 YYEEEE. Trimming took 4 bases from V and 5 from J, leaving 16 bases between them.

The table lists this clone with a count of one. V gene TRBV5-6 combines with J gene TRBJ1-3; TRBD1 aligns across 7 bases. Germline CDR1 and CDR2: SGHDT and YYEEEE. The V and J ends lost 1 base and 3 bases, in that order; junction bases with no gene match: 4. The CDR3 extends over 15 amino acids. The CDR3 is CASSLRGHRGNTIYF. In nucleotides, the CDR3 is TGTGCCAGCAGCTTGAGGGGGCATCGTGGAAACACCATATATTTT.

J is TRBJ2-1 and V is TRBV5-1; no definite D call. V dropped 5 bases and J dropped 4 bases, with 19 bases sitting between them. The CDR3 runs to 16 residues. Germline V gene lookup returns CDR1 SGHRS and CDR2 YFSETQ. The CDR3 nucleotides read TGCGCCAGCAGACGGGCTCCGAATCTAGGTTACAATGAGCAGTTCTTC. Its protein product is CASRRAPNLGYNEQFF. The variable domain in full, completed from reference TRBV5-1 and TRBJ2-1, reads KAGVTQTPRYLIKTRGQQVTLSCSPISGHRSVSWYQQTPGQGLQFLFEYFSETQRNKGNFPGRFSGRQFSNSRSEMNVSTLELGDSALYLCASRRAPNLGYNEQFFGPGTRLTVL.

The J gene is TRBJ2-1, the V gene TRBV18; 8 bases are a match to TRBD2. CDR1 and CDR2 from the germline V gene are KGHSH and LQKENI. The CDR3 is made up of 17 amino acids. V lost 0 bases, J lost 3 bases, and 7 bases stayed unmatched. CDR3 region: CASSPPIAGILYNEQFF. Here the CDR3 DNA reads TGTGCCAGCTCACCACCGATAGCGGGGATTCTCTACAATGAGCAGTTCTTC.

V gene TRBV7-8 combines with J gene TRBJ1-2; 7 nucleotides align to TRBD1. Trimming at V came to 5 bases and at J to 0 bases, leaving 12 bases not matched to a gene. The germline V gene has CDR1 SGHVS and CDR2 FQNEAQ. This CDR3 comprises 17 residues. In DNA form, the CDR3 reads TGTGCCAGCAGCCCGGGTCCCTACAGGGGAGCTAACTATGGCTACACCTTC. Protein: CASSPGPYRGANYGYTF.

This clone was found a few times. The chain couples TRBV4-3 to TRBJ2-1, with 11 bases identical to TRBD1. The V gene's germline CDR1 is LGHNA and CDR2 YSLEER. V gave up 0 bases and J gave up 3 bases; unmatched junction bases: 1. This CDR3 contains 16 residues. The CDR3 spells CASSQEGTGGYNEQFF. CDR3 nucleotides: TGCGCCAGCAGCCAAGAGGGGACAGGGGGCTACAATGAGCAGTTCTTC.

This chain connects TRBV4-2 to TRBJ1-1, with D possibly matching TRBD1 (5 bases). V was cut by 4 bases and J by 0 bases, with 18 bases left in between. The germline gives CDR1 LGHNA, CDR2 YNFKEQ. This CDR3 has 17 amino acids. CDR3: CASSRGDGTDMNTEAFF. CDR3 in DNA: TGTGCCAGCAGCCGAGGGGACGGGACTGATATGAACACTGAAGCTTTCTTT.

CDR3 in DNA: TGTGCCAGCAGTTCACTAAACTCCTACAATGAGCAGTTCTTC. Its translation: CASSSLNSYNEQFF. The V and J genes are TRBV27 and TRBJ2-1; D call uncertain. The CDR3 has 14 residues. Between the trimmed V and J ends, which lost 4 bases and 0 bases, there was a span of 7 bases. Germline values: CDR1 MNHEY, CDR2 SMNVEV (reference sequence).

This chain uses TRBV24-1 with TRBJ1-2, with 8 bases identical to TRBD1. Trimming removed 3 bases from V and 4 bases from J; junction bases left unmatched: 6. The V gene's germline CDR1 is KGHDR and CDR2 SFDVKD. This CDR3 spans 15 amino acids. CDR3 residues: CATSDPGQGRYGYTF. The CDR3 DNA follows: TGTGCCACCAGTGATCCAGGACAGGGCCGCTATGGCTACACCTTC.

This clone was found once. The chain joins TRBV6-5 to TRBJ2-7; D is undetermined. The CDR3 has 13 amino acids. CDR1 is MNHEY, CDR2 SVGAGI, per germline. The ends were cut back, 7 bases at V and 3 bases at J, with 13 bases in the middle. This CDR3 is CASIVPGGYEQYF. CDR3 coding DNA: TGTGCCAGCATTGTCCCGGGTGGCTACGAGCAGTACTTC.

V usage is TRBV12-3 or TRBV12-4 and J usage is TRBJ1-2; D remains ambiguous. CDR3 length: 12 residues. V lost 1 base to trimming and J lost 8 bases, with 8 bases between them. The CDR3 reads CASSLVDGGYTF. The CDR3, as DNA: TGTGCCAGCAGTTTAGTCGACGGAGGCTACACCTTC.

The chain links TRBV5-4 to TRBJ1-3; possible D gene TRBD1, 6 bases. Trimming took 4 bases from V and 0 from J, leaving 14 bases between them. This CDR3 is built from 16 residues. The germline V gene encodes CDR1 SGHNT and CDR2 YYREEE (reference sequence). As DNA, the CDR3 is TGTGCCAGCAGCCGGAGGGGGGCCTTCTCTGGAAACACCATATATTTT. Its translation is CASSRRGAFSGNTIYF.

The sample holds one count of this clone. The rearrangement links TRBV7-3 to TRBJ1-1; D not resolved. Germline V lookup: CDR1 SGHTA, CDR2 FQGTGA. The CDR3 is 14 residues long. V lost 7 bases and J lost 3, with 15 bases in between. The CDR3 nucleotides read TGTGCCAGCATGAAGTTCGTCGGGGACACTGAAGCTTTCTTT. It specifies CASMKFVGDTEAFF.

The CDR3 DNA follows: TGTGCCAGCAGCGTCCGGTGGGGCAGGGAGTTCTATGGCTACACCTTC. Its translation is CASSVRWGREFYGYTF. The chain combines TRBV27 with TRBJ1-2, with D possibly TRBD1 on 5 matching bases. This CDR3 is 16 amino acids long. CDR1 and CDR2 (germline): MNHEY, SMNVEV (reference sequence). V was pared by 6 bases and J by 4 bases, with 21 bases between.

The chain carries TRBV18 and TRBJ1-2; D may be TRBD1 (5 bases). This CDR3 has 13 residues. Germline CDR1 reads KGHSH; CDR2 reads LQKENI. Trimming left V 3 bases short and J 8 bases short, with 13 bases between. The CDR3 nucleotides read TGTGCCAGCTCACCTCCCGGGGGATCGGGCTACACCTTC. Translated: CASSPPGGSGYTF.

The chain has TRBV28 and TRBJ2-3; 14 bases are a match to TRBD2. The trim removed 5 bases at V and 4 bases at J, leaving 8 bases unmatched. The CDR3 sequence is 17 residues long. From germline, CDR1 is MDHEN and CDR2 SYDVKM. The CDR3: CASSPSPGLAGADTQYF. Written as DNA, the CDR3 is TGTGCCAGCAGTCCCTCTCCGGGACTAGCGGGAGCAGATACGCAGTATTTT.

The V call is TRBV27, the J call TRBJ2-1; no clear D gene. Germline V gene sequence: CDR1 MNHEY, CDR2 SMNVEV (reference sequence). Trimming cost V 2 bases and J 10 bases, with 24 bases left between them. CDR3 size: 17 residues. Here the CDR3 DNA reads TGTGCCAGCAGTTTAAAGATGGAGCATAGCCTACAAGTCGAGCAGTTCTTC. This translates into CASSLKMEHSLQVEQFF.

This clone was counted only a few times. Other DNA sequences in this sample translate to the same CDR3. This chain links TRBV9 with TRBJ1-2, with 7 positions matching TRBD1. The CDR3 has 13 amino acids. Germline V gene data show CDR1 as SGDLS and CDR2 as YYNGEE. The V and J ends lost 0 bases and 4 bases, in that order; junction bases with no gene match: 0. The DNA of the CDR3 is TGTGCCAGCAGCGTAGGACAGGGCTATGGCTACACCTTC. The encoded protein is CASSVGQGYGYTF.

This chain uses TRBV7-2 with TRBJ2-3, with D uncertain. V was cut by 5 bases and J by 1 base, with 16 bases left in between. CDR1 is SGHTA and CDR2 is FQGNSA in the germline V gene. The CDR3 totals 16 residues. CDR3 amino acids: CASSPSNFLGTDTQYF. CDR3 nucleotides: TGTGCCAGCAGCCCCTCGAACTTTTTAGGCACAGATACGCAGTATTTT.

The chain recombines TRBV6-1 with TRBJ1-5; D is ambiguous. The germline V gene has CDR1 MNHNS and CDR2 SASEGT. The CDR3 loop spans 13 amino acids. Trimming shortened V by 2 bases and J by 2 bases, and 4 bases separated the two germline ends. CDR3 nucleotides: TGTGCCAGCAGTGAAAGTGGCAATCAGCCCCAGCATTTT. Translation gives CASSESGNQPQHF.

The DNA of the CDR3 is TGTGCCAGCAGCGCTAACAGAAAACAGAGAGGCTATGGCTACACCTTC. It specifies CASSANRKQRGYGYTF. This chain links TRBV9 with TRBJ1-2; D gene unclear. CDR3 length equals 16 residues. Germline V gene lookup returns CDR1 SGDLS and CDR2 YYNGEE. Trimming stripped 3 bases from V and 4 bases from J, with 19 bases between.

Only a few counts were recorded for this clone. J is TRBJ1-5 and V is TRBV5-8; possible D gene TRBD1, 6 bases. Germline values: CDR1 SGHTS, CDR2 YDEGEE. The V end was cut by 4 bases, the J end by 4 bases, with 9 bases between. The CDR3 covers 13 residues. DNA for the CDR3: TGTGCCAGCAGCCGGACAGTAAATCAGCCCCAGCATTTT. This gives the protein CASSRTVNQPQHF.

This clone was observed a handful of times. J is TRBJ1-1 and V is TRBV11-3, with D hard to call. The CDR3 sequence is 15 residues long. In germline, CDR1 is SGHNT, CDR2 YENEEA. Trimming took off 5 bases at V and 2 bases at J, with 15 bases between the two ends. The DNA for the CDR3 is TGTGCCAGCAGCCCGGAGGTGAATGGAAACACTGAAGCTTTCTTT. It translates to CASSPEVNGNTEAFF.

The chain uses TRBV6-5 and TRBJ2-7; 14 bases match TRBD2. V was pared by 6 bases and J by 5 bases, with 6 bases of the junction left unmatched. This CDR3 is 15 amino acids long. The V gene's germline CDR1 is MNHEY and CDR2 SVGAGI. This CDR3 reads CASRGLAGDLDEQYF. DNA of the CDR3: TGTGCCAGCAGGGGACTAGCGGGAGATCTCGACGAGCAGTACTTC.

The chain is built from TRBV19 and TRBJ2-6; D unresolved. Germline V gene sequence: CDR1 LNHDA, CDR2 SQIVND (reference sequence). Trimming pared 7 bases from V and 0 bases from J, leaving 19 bases between. This CDR3 has 18 amino acids. CDR3 residues: CASTNRPDGFSGANVLTF. As DNA, the CDR3 is TGTGCCAGTACCAACCGTCCGGACGGATTCTCTGGGGCCAACGTCCTGACTTTC.

The rearrangement uses TRBV2 and TRBJ2-7; a possible D gene is TRBD2 (6 bases). The ends were cut back, 4 bases at V and 5 bases at J, with 15 bases in the middle. The germline CDR1 and CDR2 sequences are SNHLY and FYNNEI. This CDR3 comprises 14 residues. For the CDR3, the DNA is TGTGCCAGCAGTGTGGAGGGAAGAGATGACGAGCAGTACTTC. Amino acids: CASSVEGRDDEQYF.